The 18 T cell receptor beta chains below were found in one sample sequenced in a study of regulatory T cells in long-lasting Graves disease. Time point of the sample: newly diagnosed GD, antithyroid drugs for less than 3 months. The TCR library was made from RNA that had been extracted from PBMCs in TRIzol. Library construction for TCR beta used iRepertoire HTBI primers and Arm-PCR of CDR3 regions. In TCRdb, the multiplex PCR reads were re-called with MiXCR into one record per CDR3 protein. The table lists more than 450,000 distinct CDR3 sequences, around 13% of them singletons. These data were also reused for a study on T cells in Graves' hyperthyroidism and ophthalmopathy.

The specimen comprised peripheral blood mononuclear cells (PBMCs), sampled at new diagnosis, from a patient treated with antithyroid drugs. All receptors derive from a woman in her twenties or thirties with Graves disease.

This clonotype was detected a few times. V usage is TRBV4-1 and J usage is TRBJ2-4; 9 bases match TRBD2. V shed 0 bases and J 0 bases; nucleotides not matched to a gene: 21. Germline loops: CDR1 MGHRA, CDR2 YSYEKL. The CDR3 extends over 23 amino acids. This chain's CDR3 is CASSQDSLSGSIGALLAKNIQYF. The DNA of the CDR3 is TGCGCCAGCAGCCAAGATTCCCTTAGCGGGAGTATAGGAGCCTTACTAGCCAAAAACATTCAGTACTTC.

This clonotype was observed many times. This sequence joins TRBV20-1 and TRBJ1-1; the D is unclear. CDR1 and CDR2 from the germline V gene are DFQATT and SNEGSKA (reference sequence). The CDR3 is 9 residues long. V was shortened by 3 bases and J by 11 bases, with 7 bases between the two germline ends. CDR3 sequence reads: CSASPGAFF. DNA for the CDR3: TGCAGTGCTAGTCCCGGGGCTTTCTTT.

This clonotype has ten or more counts. This chain uses TRBV6-1 with TRBJ1-2; D gene unclear. The CDR3 totals 12 residues. The germline gives CDR1 MNHNS, CDR2 SASEGT. V lost 10 bases to trimming and J lost 3 bases, with 12 bases between them. Written as DNA, the CDR3 is TGTGCCACCCGAGGTTTCGACTATGGCTACACCTTC. Translated: CATRGFDYGYTF.

There are a few counts of this clonotype. V is TRBV4-1 and J is TRBJ1-1; tentative D call: TRBD1 (5 bases). V lost 3 bases to trimming and J lost 2 bases, with 19 bases between them. This CDR3 has 17 amino acids. Per germline, CDR1 MGHRA and CDR2 YSYEKL. CDR3 residues: CASSQPPGGTGNTEAFF. The CDR3 DNA is TGCGCCAGCAGCCAGCCACCGGGAGGGACGGGAAACACTGAAGCTTTCTTT.

This clonotype was seen ten or more times. This rearrangement joins TRBV19 to TRBJ1-1; D uncertain. V was trimmed by 10 bases and J by 1 base, leaving 22 bases between them. Germline V lookup: CDR1 LNHDA, CDR2 SQIVND (reference sequence). The CDR3 is 16 residues long. CDR3: CATSSIGTWPNTEAFF. CDR3 in DNA: TGTGCCACTAGCTCTATAGGCACTTGGCCGAACACTGAAGCTTTCTTT.

With regard to this clonotype: A much larger clonotype is one base distant, so this may be a read error. The CDR3 sequence is CATSRSGQETQFF. The CDR3 DNA sequence: TGTGCCACCTCTCGGTCGGGCCAAGAGACCCAGTTCTTC. J is TRBJ2-1 and V is TRBV10-3; D call uncertain. The germline gives CDR1 ENHRY, CDR2 SYGVKD. The CDR3 extends over 13 amino acids. V lost 10 bases, J lost 13 bases, and 23 bases lay in between.

This clonotype was seen a few times. The chain combines TRBV18 with TRBJ2-5; D is ambiguous. The V gene's germline CDR1 is KGHSH and CDR2 LQKENI. The V end lost 0 bases, the J end lost 2 bases, and 10 bases lay between the germline ends. The CDR3 has 15 residues. Written as DNA, the CDR3 is TGTGCCAGCTCACCACCCTCCACCCGGCAAGAGACCCAGTACTTC. Its protein product is CASSPPSTRQETQYF.

This clonotype was seen a few times. The rearrangement links TRBV6-2 or TRBV6-3 to TRBJ2-7; either TRBD1 or TRBD2 may supply D (7 bases each). V was shortened by 5 bases and J by 3 bases, with 20 bases between the two germline ends. From germline, CDR1 is MNHEY and CDR2 SVGEGT. This CDR3 is built from 16 residues. The CDR3 protein is CASSDGRRGLLYEQYF. The CDR3 region has the DNA TGTGCCAGCAGTGACGGGAGGAGGGGGCTGCTCTACGAGCAGTACTTC.

This sequence joins TRBV20-1 and TRBJ2-7; TRBD2 aligns across 12 bases. Trimming at V came to 1 base and at J to 6 bases, leaving 10 bases not matched to a gene. This CDR3 region has 16 residues. Germline assignment: CDR1 DFQATT and CDR2 SNEGSKA (reference sequence). DNA for the CDR3: TGCAGTGCTAGAGTGGCTAGCGGGAGGGTCGTGGGCGAGCAGTACTTC. This translates into CSARVASGRVVGEQYF.

This clonotype was observed a handful of times. The V gene is TRBV3-1, the J gene TRBJ2-1, with 7 bases matching TRBD2. There are 15 residues in the CDR3. Germline V gene lookup returns CDR1 LGHDT and CDR2 YNNKEL (reference sequence). Trimming removed 6 bases from V and 3 bases from J; junction bases left unmatched: 8. As DNA, the CDR3 is TGTGCCAGCAGAAAGGCGGGGGAATTCTACAATGAGCAGTTCTTC. It codes for CASRKAGEFYNEQFF.

The V gene is TRBV19, the J gene TRBJ2-1, with TRBD1 matching over 9 bases. This CDR3 has 16 residues. With V trimmed by 6 bases and J by 7 bases, 13 bases remained unmatched. The germline V gene encodes CDR1 LNHDA and CDR2 SQIVND (reference sequence). In DNA, the CDR3 is TGTGCCAGTAGCTTGCTTCCGGGACAGGGTGGGAATGAGCAGTTCTTC. This translates into CASSLLPGQGGNEQFF.

This clonotype was observed a few times. The V gene is TRBV5-6, the J gene TRBJ2-5, with TRBD1 matching over 8 bases. CDR1 and CDR2 from the germline V gene are SGHDT and YYEEEE. The CDR3 has 15 residues. V was pared by 3 bases and J by 4 bases, with 8 bases of the junction left unmatched. The CDR3 region is CASSWQGAGGETQYF. The CDR3 DNA follows: TGTGCCAGCAGCTGGCAGGGGGCAGGAGGAGAGACCCAGTACTTC.

This sequence joins TRBV2 and TRBJ2-5; 9 bases agree with TRBD1. Trimming at V came to 8 bases and at J to 3 bases, leaving 4 bases not matched to a gene. This CDR3 spans 13 amino acids. CDR1 and CDR2 from the germline V gene are SNHLY and FYNNEI. CDR3 in amino acids: CASGRDREETQYF. DNA for the CDR3: TGTGCCAGCGGCCGGGACAGGGAAGAGACCCAGTACTTC. The entire variable domain, with the rest obtained from reference TRBV2 and TRBJ2-5, is as follows: EPEVTQTPSHQVTQMGQEVILRCVPISNHLYFYWYRQILGQKVEFLVSFYNNEISEKSEIFDDQFSVERPDGSNFTLKIRSTKLEDSAMYFCASGRDREETQYFGPGTRLLVL.

This clonotype was detected many times. The chain links TRBV20-1 to TRBJ2-7; 9 bases fit TRBD1. Germline assignment: CDR1 DFQATT and CDR2 SNEGSKA (reference sequence). This CDR3 has 16 amino acids. V shed 0 bases and J 5 bases; nucleotides not matched to a gene: 11. In DNA form, the CDR3 reads TGCAGTGCTAGAGATCTAAGAGGGACAGGGCACCACGAGCAGTACTTC. Residues: CSARDLRGTGHHEQYF.

This clonotype was recorded at least ten times. The rearrangement joins TRBV19 to TRBJ1-5; D remains unclear. Per the germline V gene, CDR1 is LNHDA and CDR2 is SQIVND (reference sequence). The V end was cut by 1 base, the J end by 5 bases, with 12 bases between. This CDR3 region has 15 residues. CDR3 nucleotide sequence: TGTGCCAGTAGTATAGGGCCCGTAAATTATCAGCCCCAGCATTTT. Amino acid sequence: CASSIGPVNYQPQHF. Full variable domain (outside the CDR3, taken from reference TRBV19 and TRBJ1-5): DGGITQSPKYLFRKEGQNVTLSCEQNLNHDAMYWYRQDPGQGLRLIYYSQIVNDFQKGDIAEGYSVSREKKESFPLTVTSAQKNPTAFYLCASSIGPVNYQPQHFGDGTRLSIL.

This clonotype was seen repeatedly, ten times or more. In DNA, the CDR3 is TGTGCCAGCAACGACCGGGACCTAATCGGGGAAAAACTGTTTTTT. This sequence encodes CASNDRDLIGEKLFF. The chain employs TRBV6-1 and TRBJ1-4; TRBD1 is a possible D gene (5 bases). The V end was cut by 7 bases, the J end by 8 bases, with 20 bases between. Germline V lookup: CDR1 MNHNS, CDR2 SASEGT. The CDR3 sequence is 15 residues long.

The chain joins TRBV4-3 to TRBJ1-2; D ambiguous. CDR1 and CDR2 (germline): LGHNA, YSLEER. V gave up 4 bases and J gave up 4 bases, with 13 bases separating them. The CDR3 consists of 14 residues. The CDR3 bases are TGCGCCAGCAGCCGCCGGACGTTCAGCTATGGCTACACCTTC. Amino acids: CASSRRTFSYGYTF.

To note about this clonotype: Given a much more abundant clone one base away, this may be a read error. The conserved phenylalanine or tryptophan normally closing the CDR3 is absent here, so this likely arose from a read error. The chain links TRBV6-1 to TRBJ2-1, with a weak D call TRBD1 (6 bases). The germline V gene has CDR1 MNHNS and CDR2 SASEGT. This CDR3 region has 15 residues. V was trimmed by 8 bases and J by 4 bases, leaving 18 bases between them. The CDR3 coding sequence is TGTGCCAGCTCGGACCGTGGACAGTTTTACAATGAGCAGTTCCTC. It is translated as CASSDRGQFYNEQFL.